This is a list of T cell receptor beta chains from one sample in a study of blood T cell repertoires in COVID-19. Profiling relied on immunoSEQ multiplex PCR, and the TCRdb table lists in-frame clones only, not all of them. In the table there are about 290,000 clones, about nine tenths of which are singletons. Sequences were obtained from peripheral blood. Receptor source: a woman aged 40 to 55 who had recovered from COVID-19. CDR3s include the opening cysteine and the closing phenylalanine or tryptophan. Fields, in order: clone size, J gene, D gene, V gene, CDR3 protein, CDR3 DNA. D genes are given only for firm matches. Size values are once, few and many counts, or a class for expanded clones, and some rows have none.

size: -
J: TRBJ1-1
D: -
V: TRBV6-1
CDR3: CASSEARDTEAFF
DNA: TGTGCCAGCAGTGAAGCGAGGGACACTGAAGCTTTCTTT

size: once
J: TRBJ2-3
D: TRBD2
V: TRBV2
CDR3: CASTHGTSGRFSGSTDTQYF
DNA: TGTGCCAGCACCCACGGGACTAGCGGGAGGTTCTCGGGGAGCACAGATACGCAGTATTTT

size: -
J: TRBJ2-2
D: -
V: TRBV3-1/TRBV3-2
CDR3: CASSQGGLRRELFF
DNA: TGTGCCAGCAGCCAAGGGGGGCTGAGAAGGGAGCTGTTTTTT

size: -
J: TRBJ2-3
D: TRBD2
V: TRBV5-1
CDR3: CASSLDRAGSADTQYF
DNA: TGCGCCAGCAGCTTGGATAGAGCGGGGAGCGCGGATACGCAGTATTTT

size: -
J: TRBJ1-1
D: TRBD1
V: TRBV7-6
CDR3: CASSFGGGSVVSSGEAFF
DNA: TGTGCCAGCAGCTTTGGAGGGGGCTCCGTAGTAAGTTCCGGTGAAGCTTTCTTT

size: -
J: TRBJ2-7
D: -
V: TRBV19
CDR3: CASSITGGTGSYEQYF
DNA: TGTGCTAGTAGTATAACGGGAGGGACAGGGTCTTACGAGCAGTACTTC

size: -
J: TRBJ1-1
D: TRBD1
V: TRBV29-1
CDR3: CSAGQGTNTEAFF
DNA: TGCAGCGCTGGACAGGGAACGAACACTGAAGCTTTCTTT

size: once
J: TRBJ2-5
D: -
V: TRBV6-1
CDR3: CASSENLGQHTYF
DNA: TGTGCCAGCAGTGAAAACCTAGGACAGCATACGTACTTC

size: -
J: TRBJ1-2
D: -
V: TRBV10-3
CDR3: CAISGQNYGYTF
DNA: TGTGCCATCAGTGGACAGAACTATGGCTACACCTTC

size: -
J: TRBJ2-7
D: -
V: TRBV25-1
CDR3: CASSEPLLAEQYF
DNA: TGTGCCAGCAGTGAACCCCTCCTGGCCGAGCAGTACTTC

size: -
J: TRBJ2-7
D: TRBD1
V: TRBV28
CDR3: CASSLRDRGSYEQYF
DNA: TGTGCCAGCAGCTTACGGGACAGGGGCTCCTACGAGCAGTACTTC

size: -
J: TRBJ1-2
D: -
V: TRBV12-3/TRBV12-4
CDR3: CASSSGDGYTF
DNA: TGTGCCAGCAGTTCGGGGGATGGCTACACCTTC

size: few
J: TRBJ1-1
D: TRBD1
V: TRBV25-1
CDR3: CASSKPGQGGLEAFF
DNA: TGTGCCAGCAGCAAACCGGGACAGGGGGGACTTGAAGCTTTCTTT

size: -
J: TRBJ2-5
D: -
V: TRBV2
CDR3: CASSKTTRRYPGETQYF
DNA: TGTGCCAGCAGTAAAACAACACGACGCTACCCCGGGGAGACCCAGTACTTC

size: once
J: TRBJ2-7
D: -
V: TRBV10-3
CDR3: CAIKGQSAYEQYF
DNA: TGTGCCATCAAAGGACAGAGCGCCTACGAGCAGTACTTC

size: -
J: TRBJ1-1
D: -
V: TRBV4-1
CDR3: CATQDEGGTEAFF
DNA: TGCGCCACACAGGACGAGGGAGGAACTGAAGCTTTCTTT

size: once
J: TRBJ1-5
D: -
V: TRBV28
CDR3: CASSLGGSSNQPQHF
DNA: TGTGCCAGCAGTTTGGGAGGGAGTAGCAATCAGCCCCAGCATTTT

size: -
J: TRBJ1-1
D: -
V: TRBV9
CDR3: CASSLVGQADTEAFF
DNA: TGTGCCAGCAGCTTGGTTGGTCAAGCGGACACTGAAGCTTTCTTT

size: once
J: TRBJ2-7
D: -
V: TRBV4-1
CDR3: CASSQWPLGAYEQYF
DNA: TGCGCCAGCAGCCAATGGCCCTTGGGGGCGTACGAGCAGTACTTC

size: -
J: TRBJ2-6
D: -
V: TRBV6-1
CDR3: CASSEQASGANVLTF
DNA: TGTGCCAGCAGTGAACAGGCCTCTGGGGCCAACGTCCTGACTTTC

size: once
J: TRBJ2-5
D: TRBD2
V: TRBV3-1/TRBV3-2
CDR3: CASSQGTSGTGQETQYF
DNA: TGTGCCAGCAGCCAGGGGACTAGCGGGACGGGGCAAGAGACCCAGTACTTC

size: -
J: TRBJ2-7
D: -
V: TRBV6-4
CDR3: CATVGGPGGRGIGQYF
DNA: TGTGCCACCGTGGGGGGGCCAGGGGGCAGAGGCATCGGGCAGTACTTC

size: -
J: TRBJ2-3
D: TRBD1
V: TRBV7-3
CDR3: CASSATGTGGTDTQYF
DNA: TGTGCCAGCAGCGCAACCGGGACAGGGGGCACAGATACGCAGTATTTT

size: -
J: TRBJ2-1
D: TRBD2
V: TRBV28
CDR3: CASSPAGVVKNEQFF
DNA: TGTGCCAGCAGCCCGGCGGGAGTAGTAAAAAATGAGCAGTTCTTC

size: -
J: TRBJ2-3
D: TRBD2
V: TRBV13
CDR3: CASSLPSGGTDTQYF
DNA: TGTGCCAGCAGCTTACCTAGCGGGGGTACAGATACGCAGTATTTT

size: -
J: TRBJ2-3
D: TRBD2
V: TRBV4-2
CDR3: CASSQDAGGRITDTQYF
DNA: TGTGCCAGCAGCCAAGACGCTGGCGGGAGGATTACAGATACGCAGTATTTT

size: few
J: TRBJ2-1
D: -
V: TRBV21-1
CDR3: CASSKWSGDRPCHNEQFF
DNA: TGTGCCAGCAGCAAATGGTCGGGGGACAGACCCTGTCACAATGAGCAGTTCTTC

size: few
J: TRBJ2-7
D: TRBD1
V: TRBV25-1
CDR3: CASSEPGTGGNYEQYF
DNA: TGTGCCAGCAGTGAGCCCGGGACAGGGGGGAACTACGAGCAGTACTTC

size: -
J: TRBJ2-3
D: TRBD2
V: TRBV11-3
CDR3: CASSSGGRTTDTQYF
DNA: TGTGCCAGCAGCTCCGGCGGGAGGACCACAGATACGCAGTATTTT

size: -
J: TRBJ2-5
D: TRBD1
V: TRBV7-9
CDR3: CASSSPGGGETQYF
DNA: TGTGCCAGCAGCTCCCCAGGGGGCGGAGAGACCCAGTACTTC

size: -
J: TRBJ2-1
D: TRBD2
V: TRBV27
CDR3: CASRLGGRVVNEQFF
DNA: TGTGCCAGCAGGTTGGGCGGGAGGGTAGTAAATGAGCAGTTCTTC

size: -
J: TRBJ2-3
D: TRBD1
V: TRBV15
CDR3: CATRRDREGFPDTQYF
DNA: TGTGCCACCAGGCGAGACAGGGAAGGGTTCCCAGATACGCAGTATTTT

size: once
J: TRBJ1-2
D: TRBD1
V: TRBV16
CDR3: CASSQQTGANDGYTF
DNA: TGTGCCAGCAGCCAACAAACAGGGGCGAACGATGGCTACACCTTC

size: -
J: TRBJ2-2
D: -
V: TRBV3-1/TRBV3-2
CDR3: CASSYRGAGTGELFF
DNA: TGTGCCAGCAGTTATCGGGGCGCGGGGACCGGGGAGCTGTTTTTT

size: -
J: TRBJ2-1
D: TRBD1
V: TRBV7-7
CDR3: CASSPGQGVFDEQFF
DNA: TGTGCCAGCAGCCCAGGACAGGGGGTTTTCGATGAGCAGTTCTTC

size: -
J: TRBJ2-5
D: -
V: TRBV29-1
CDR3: CSVESGGQETQYF
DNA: TGCAGCGTTGAATCTGGCGGCCAAGAGACCCAGTACTTC

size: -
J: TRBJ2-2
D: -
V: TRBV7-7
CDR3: CASSLVSGANTGELFF
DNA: TGTGCTAGCAGCTTAGTTTCCGGGGCGAACACCGGGGAGCTGTTTTTT

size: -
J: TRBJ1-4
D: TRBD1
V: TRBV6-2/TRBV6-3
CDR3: CASSDGTATNEKLFF
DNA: TGTGCCAGCAGTGATGGGACAGCAACTAATGAAAAACTGTTTTTT

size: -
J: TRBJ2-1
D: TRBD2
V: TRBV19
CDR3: CASSTGLAGGQFF
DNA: TGTGCCAGTAGCACCGGACTAGCGGGAGGGCAGTTCTTC

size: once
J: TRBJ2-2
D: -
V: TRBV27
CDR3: CARLETGELFF
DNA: TGTGCCAGGTTGGAGACCGGGGAGCTGTTTTTT

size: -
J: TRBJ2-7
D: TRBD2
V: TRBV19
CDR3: CASNEAGGPYEQYF
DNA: TGTGCCAGTAACGAGGCGGGAGGCCCCTACGAGCAGTACTTC

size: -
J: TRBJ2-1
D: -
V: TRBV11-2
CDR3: CASSLGSGSYNEQFF
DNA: TGTGCCAGCAGCTTAGGCTCGGGCTCCTACAATGAGCAGTTCTTC

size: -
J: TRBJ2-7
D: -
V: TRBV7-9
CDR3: CASSSPPEGEQYF
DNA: TGTGCCAGCAGCTCCCCTCCCGAGGGCGAGCAGTACTTC

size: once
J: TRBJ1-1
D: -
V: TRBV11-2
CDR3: CASSLTRGGPGTEAFF
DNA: TGTGCCAGCAGCTTAACCCGGGGGGGTCCGGGCACTGAAGCTTTCTTT

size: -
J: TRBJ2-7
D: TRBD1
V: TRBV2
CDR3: CASSGQGVGEQYF
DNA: TGTGCCAGCAGCGGACAGGGGGTGGGCGAGCAGTACTTC

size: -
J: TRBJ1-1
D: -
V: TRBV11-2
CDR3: CASSLGTANTEAFF
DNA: TGTGCCAGCAGCTTAGGGACAGCGAACACTGAAGCTTTCTTT